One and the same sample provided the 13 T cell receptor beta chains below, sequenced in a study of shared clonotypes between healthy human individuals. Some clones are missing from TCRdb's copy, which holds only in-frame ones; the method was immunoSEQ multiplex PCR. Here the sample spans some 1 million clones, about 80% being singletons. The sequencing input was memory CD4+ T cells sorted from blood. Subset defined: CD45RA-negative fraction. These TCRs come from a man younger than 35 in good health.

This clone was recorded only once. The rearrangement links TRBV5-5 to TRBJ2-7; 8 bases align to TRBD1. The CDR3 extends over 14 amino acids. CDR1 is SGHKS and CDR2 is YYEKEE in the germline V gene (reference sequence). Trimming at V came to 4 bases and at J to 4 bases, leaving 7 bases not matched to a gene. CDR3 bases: TGTGCCAGCAGCAAAGGACAGGGAGGTTACGAGCAGTACTTC. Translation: CASSKGQGGYEQYF.

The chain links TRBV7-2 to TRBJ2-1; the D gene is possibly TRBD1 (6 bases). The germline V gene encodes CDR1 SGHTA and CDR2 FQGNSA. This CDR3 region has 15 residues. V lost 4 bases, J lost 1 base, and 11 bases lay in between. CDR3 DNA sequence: TGTGCCAGCAGCTACAGGGTCCAGTCCTACAATGAGCAGTTCTTC. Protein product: CASSYRVQSYNEQFF.

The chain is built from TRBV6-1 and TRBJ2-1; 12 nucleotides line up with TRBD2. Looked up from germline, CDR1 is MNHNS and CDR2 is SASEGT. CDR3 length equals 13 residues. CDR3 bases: TGTGCGACTAGCGGGAGTCGCCGAAATGAGCAGTTCTTC. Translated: CATSGSRRNEQFF.

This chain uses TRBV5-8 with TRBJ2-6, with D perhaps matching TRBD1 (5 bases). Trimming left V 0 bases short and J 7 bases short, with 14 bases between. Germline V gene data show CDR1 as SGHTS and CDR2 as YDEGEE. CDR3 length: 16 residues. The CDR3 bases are TGTGCCAGCAGCTTGGTGGGCAGGGAATTCGCCAACGTCCTGACTTTC. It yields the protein CASSLVGREFANVLTF.

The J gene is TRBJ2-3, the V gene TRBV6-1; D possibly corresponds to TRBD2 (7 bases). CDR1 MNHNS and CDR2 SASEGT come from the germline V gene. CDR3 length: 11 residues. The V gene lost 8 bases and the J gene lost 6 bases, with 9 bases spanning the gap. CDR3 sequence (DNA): TGTGCCAGCGCGGGGGCGGATACGCAGTATTTT. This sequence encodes CASAGADTQYF.

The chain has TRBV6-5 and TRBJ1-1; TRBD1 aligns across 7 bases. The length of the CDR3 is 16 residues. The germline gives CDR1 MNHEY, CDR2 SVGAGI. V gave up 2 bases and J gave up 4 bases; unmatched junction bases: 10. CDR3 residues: CASSYGTGARGTEAFF. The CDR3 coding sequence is TGTGCCAGCAGTTACGGAACAGGGGCTAGGGGCACTGAAGCTTTCTTT.

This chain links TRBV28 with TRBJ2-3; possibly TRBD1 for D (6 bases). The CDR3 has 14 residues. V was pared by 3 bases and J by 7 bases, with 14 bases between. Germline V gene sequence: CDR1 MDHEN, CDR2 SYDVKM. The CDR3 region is CASSFSRGAHTQYF. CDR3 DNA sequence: TGTGCCAGCAGTTTTAGCAGGGGTGCGCATACGCAGTATTTT.

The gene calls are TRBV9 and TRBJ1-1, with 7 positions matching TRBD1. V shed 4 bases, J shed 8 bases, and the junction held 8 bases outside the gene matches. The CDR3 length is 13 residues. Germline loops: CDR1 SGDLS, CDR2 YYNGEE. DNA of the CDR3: TGTGCCAGCAGCAGTCGGGACAGTTCGGAAGCTTTCTTT. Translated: CASSSRDSSEAFF. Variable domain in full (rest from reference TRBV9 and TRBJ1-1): DSGVTQTPKHLITATGQRVTLRCSPRSGDLSVYWYQQSLDQGLQFLIQYYNGEERAKGNILERFSAQQFPDLHSELNLSSLELGDSALYFCASSSRDSSEAFFGQGTRLTVV.

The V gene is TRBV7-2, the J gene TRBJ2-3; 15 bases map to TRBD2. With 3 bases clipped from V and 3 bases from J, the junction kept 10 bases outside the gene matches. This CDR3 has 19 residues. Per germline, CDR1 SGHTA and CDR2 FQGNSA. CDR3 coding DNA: TGTGCCAGCAGCTTCTCCCAGGGACTAGCGGGAGGCGGAACAGATACGCAGTATTTT. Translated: CASSFSQGLAGGGTDTQYF.

In DNA, the CDR3 is TGTGCCAGTAGTAGCTGGGACAGGGCTCACTATGGCTACACCTTC. It codes for CASSSWDRAHYGYTF. V and J are TRBV19 and TRBJ1-2; the match to TRBD1 covers 9 bases. The germline CDR1 and CDR2 sequences are LNHDA and SQIVND (reference sequence). The length of the CDR3 is 15 residues. With 4 bases clipped from V and 3 bases from J, the junction kept 6 bases outside the gene matches.

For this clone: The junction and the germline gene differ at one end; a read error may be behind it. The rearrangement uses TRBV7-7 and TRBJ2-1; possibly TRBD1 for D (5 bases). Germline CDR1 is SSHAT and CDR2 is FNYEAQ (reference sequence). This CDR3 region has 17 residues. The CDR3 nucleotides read TGTGCTAGCAGCTCGTCTATAAGGGGTCGGAACTACAATGAGCAGTTCTTC. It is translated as CASSSSIRGRNYNEQFF. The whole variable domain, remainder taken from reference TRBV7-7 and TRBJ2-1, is GAGVSQSPRYKVTKRGQDVTLRCDPISSHATLYWYQQALGQGPEFLTYFNYEAQPDKSGLPSDRFSAERPEGSISTLTIQRTEQRDSAMYRCASSSSIRGRNYNEQFFGPGTRLTVL.

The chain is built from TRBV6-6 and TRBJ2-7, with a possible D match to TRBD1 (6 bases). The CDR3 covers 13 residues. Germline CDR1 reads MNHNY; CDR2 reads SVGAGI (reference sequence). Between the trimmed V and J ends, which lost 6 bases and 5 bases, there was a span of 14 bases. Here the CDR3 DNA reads TGTGCCAGCAGAAGGGCCCAGGGGCACGAGCAGTACTTC. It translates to CASRRAQGHEQYF.

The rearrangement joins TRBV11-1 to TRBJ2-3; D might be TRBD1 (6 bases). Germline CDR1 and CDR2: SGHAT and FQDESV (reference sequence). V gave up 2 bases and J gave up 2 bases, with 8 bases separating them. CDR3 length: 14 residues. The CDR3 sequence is CASSLRDITDTQYF. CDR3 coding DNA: TGTGCCAGCAGCTTACGGGACATCACAGATACGCAGTATTTT.